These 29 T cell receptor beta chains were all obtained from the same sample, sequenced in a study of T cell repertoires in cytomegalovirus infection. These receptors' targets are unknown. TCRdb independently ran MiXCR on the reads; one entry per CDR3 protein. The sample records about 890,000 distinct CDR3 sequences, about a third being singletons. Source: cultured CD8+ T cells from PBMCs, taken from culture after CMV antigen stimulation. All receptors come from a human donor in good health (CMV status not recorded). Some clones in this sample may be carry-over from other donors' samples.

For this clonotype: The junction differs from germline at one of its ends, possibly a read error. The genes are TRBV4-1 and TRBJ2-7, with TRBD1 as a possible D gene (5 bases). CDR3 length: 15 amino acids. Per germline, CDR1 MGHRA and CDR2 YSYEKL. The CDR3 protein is CANSPGMGTSYEQYF. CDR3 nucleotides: TGCGCCAACAGCCCAGGGATGGGCACCTCCTACGAGCAGTACTTC.

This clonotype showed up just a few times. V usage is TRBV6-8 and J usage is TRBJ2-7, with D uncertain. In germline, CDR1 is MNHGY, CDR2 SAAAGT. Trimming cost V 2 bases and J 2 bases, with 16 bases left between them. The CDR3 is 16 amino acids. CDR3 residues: CASSYGPLKTPYEQYF. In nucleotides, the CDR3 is TGTGCCAGCAGTTACGGGCCTCTGAAGACTCCCTACGAGCAGTACTTC.

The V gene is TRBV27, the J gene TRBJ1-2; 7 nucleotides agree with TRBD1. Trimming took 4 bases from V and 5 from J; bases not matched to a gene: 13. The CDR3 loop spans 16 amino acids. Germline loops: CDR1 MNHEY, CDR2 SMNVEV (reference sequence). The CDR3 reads CASSSLPPDRRYGYTF. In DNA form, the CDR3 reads TGTGCCAGCAGTTCTCTCCCCCCGGACAGGAGGTATGGCTACACCTTC.

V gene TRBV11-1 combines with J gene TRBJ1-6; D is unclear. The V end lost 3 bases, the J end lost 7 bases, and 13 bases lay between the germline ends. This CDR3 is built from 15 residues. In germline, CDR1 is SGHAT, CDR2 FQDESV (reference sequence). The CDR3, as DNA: TGTGCCAGCAGCTTGGAAGGGCGCGTCAATTCACCCCTCCACTTT. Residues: CASSLEGRVNSPLHF.

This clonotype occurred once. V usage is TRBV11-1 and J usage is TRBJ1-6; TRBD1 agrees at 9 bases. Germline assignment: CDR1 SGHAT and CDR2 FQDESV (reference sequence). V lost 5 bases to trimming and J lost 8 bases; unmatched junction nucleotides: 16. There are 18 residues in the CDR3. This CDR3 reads CASSRRVTGGVFDSPLHF. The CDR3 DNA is TGTGCCAGCAGCCGTCGGGTTACAGGGGGCGTCTTTGATTCACCCCTCCACTTT.

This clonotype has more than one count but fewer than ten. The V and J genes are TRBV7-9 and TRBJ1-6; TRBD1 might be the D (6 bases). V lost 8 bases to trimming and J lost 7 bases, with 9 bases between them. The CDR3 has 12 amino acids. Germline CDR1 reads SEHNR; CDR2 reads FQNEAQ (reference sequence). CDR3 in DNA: TGTGCCAGCGGGGGCTGGAATTCACCCCTCCACTTT. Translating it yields CASGGWNSPLHF.

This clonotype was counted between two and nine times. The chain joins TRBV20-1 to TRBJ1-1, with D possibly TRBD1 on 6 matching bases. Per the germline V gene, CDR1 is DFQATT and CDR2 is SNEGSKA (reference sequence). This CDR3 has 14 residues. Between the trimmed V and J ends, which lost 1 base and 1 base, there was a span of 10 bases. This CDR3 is CSARVGAQNTEAFF. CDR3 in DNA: TGCAGTGCTAGAGTGGGGGCGCAGAACACTGAAGCTTTCTTT.

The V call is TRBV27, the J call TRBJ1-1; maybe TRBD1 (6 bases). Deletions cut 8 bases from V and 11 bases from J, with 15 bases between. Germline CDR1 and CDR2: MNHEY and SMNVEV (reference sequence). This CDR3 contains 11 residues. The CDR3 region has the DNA TGTGCCAGCCGGACAGCCGCCGGGGCTTTCTTT. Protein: CASRTAAGAFF.

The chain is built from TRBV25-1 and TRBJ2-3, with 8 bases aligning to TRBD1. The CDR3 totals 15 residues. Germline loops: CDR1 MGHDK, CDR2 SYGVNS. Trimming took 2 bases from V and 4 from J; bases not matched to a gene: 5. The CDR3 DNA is TGTGCCAGCAGTGAAACCCAGGGGGCGTCAGATACGCAGTATTTT. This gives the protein CASSETQGASDTQYF.

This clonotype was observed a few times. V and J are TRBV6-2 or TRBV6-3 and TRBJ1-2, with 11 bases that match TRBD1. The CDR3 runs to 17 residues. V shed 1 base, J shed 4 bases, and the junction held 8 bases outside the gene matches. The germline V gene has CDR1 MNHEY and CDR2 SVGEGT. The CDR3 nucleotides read TGTGCCAGCAGTTACTTTAATCCGGGACAGGGGGGCTATGGCTACACCTTC. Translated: CASSYFNPGQGGYGYTF.

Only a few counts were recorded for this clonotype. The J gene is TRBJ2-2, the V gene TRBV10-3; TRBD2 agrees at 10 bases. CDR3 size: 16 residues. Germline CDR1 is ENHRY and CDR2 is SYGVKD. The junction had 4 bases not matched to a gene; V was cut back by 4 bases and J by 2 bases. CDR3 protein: CAISAKLAGNTGELFF. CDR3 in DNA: TGTGCCATCAGTGCGAAACTAGCGGGAAACACCGGGGAGCTGTTTTTT.

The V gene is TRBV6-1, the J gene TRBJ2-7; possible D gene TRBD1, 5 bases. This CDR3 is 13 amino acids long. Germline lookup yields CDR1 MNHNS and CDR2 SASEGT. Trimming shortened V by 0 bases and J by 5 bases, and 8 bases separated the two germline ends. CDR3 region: CASSEAHRNEQYV. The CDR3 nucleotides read TGTGCCAGCAGTGAAGCGCACAGGAACGAGCAGTACGTC.

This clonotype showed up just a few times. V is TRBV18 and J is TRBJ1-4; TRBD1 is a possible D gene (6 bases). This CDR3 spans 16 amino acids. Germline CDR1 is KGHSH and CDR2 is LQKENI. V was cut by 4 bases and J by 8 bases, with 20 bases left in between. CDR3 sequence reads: CASSRDDRPPAEKLFF. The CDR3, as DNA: TGTGCCAGCTCACGCGATGACAGGCCCCCCGCCGAAAAACTGTTTTTT.

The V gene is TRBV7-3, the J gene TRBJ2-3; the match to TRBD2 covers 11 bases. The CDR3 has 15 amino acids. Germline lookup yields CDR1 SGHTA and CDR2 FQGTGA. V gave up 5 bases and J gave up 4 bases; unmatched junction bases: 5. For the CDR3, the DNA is TGTGCCAGCAGCAAGACTAGCGGGGTTGCAGATACGCAGTATTTT. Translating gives CASSKTSGVADTQYF.

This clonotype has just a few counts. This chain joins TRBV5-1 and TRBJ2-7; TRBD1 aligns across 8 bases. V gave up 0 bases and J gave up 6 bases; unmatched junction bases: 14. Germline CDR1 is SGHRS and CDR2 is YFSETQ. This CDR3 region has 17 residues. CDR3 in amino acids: CASSLGRGRTGFSEQYF. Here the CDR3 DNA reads TGCGCCAGCAGCTTGGGGAGAGGCCGGACAGGGTTTTCCGAGCAGTACTTC.

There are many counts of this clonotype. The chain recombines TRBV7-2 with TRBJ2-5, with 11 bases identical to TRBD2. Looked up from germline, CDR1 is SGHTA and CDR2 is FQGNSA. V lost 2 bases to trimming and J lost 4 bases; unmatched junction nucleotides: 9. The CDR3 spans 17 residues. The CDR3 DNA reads TGTGCCAGCAGCTTAAATAGCGGGGGGGCCGAAGCAGAGACCCAGTACTTC. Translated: CASSLNSGGAEAETQYF.

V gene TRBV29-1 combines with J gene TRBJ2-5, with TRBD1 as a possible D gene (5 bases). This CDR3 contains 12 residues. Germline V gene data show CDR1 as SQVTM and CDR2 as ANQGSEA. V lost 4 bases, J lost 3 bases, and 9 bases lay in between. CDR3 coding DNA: TGCAGCGTTGGTGCGACAGAAGAGACCCAGTACTTC. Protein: CSVGATEETQYF.

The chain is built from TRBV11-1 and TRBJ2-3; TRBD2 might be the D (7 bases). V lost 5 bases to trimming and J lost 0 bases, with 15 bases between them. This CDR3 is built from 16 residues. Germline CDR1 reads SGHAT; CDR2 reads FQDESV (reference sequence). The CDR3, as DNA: TGTGCCAGCAGCCCCCCGGGGGGCACTAGCACAGATACGCAGTATTTT. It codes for CASSPPGGTSTDTQYF.

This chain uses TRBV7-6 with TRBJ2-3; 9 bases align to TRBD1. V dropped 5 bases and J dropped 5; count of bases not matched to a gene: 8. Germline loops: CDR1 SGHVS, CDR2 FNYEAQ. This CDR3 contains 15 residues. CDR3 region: CASSTGTGRVDTQYF. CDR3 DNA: TGTGCCAGCAGCACAGGGACAGGGAGGGTAGATACGCAGTATTTT.

The CDR3 DNA follows: TGCAGCGTTGTGTTGGGGACGGGTGCTTTCTTT. Protein sequence: CSVVLGTGAFF. The genes are TRBV29-1 and TRBJ1-1; perhaps TRBD1 as D (5 bases). Deletions cut 4 bases from V and 11 bases from J, with 14 bases between. The CDR3 runs to 11 residues. Germline V gives CDR1 SQVTM, CDR2 ANQGSEA.

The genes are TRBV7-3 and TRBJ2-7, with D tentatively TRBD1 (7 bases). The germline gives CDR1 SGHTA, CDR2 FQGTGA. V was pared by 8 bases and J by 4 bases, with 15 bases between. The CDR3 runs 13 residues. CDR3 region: CASASGGKYEQYF. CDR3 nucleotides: TGTGCCAGCGCCTCAGGGGGGAAGTACGAGCAGTACTTC. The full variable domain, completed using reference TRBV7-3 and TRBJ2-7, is GAGVSQTPSNKVTEKGKYVELRCDPISGHTALYWYRQSLGQGPEFLIYFQGTGAADDSGLPNDRFFAVRPEGSVSTLKIQRTERGDSAVYLCASASGGKYEQYFGPGTRLTVT.

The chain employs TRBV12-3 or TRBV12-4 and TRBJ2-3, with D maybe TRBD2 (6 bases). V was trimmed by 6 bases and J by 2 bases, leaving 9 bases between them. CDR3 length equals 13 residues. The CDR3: CASRRGITDTQYF. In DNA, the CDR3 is TGTGCCAGCAGGCGGGGTATCACAGATACGCAGTATTTT.

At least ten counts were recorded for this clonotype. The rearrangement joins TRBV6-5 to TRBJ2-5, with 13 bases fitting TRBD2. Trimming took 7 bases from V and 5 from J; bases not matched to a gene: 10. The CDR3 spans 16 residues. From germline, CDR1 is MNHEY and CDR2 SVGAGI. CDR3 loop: CASNPGLAGVTETQYF. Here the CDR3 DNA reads TGTGCCAGCAACCCAGGACTAGCGGGGGTCACGGAGACCCAGTACTTC.

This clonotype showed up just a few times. The CDR3 loop reads CASSPPGQGFRYEQYV. The CDR3 nucleotides read TGTGCCAGCAGCCCTCCGGGACAGGGATTTCGCTACGAGCAGTACGTC. This chain links TRBV5-6 with TRBJ2-7; 9 positions agree with TRBD1. The CDR3 has 16 amino acids. V was pared by 4 bases and J by 3 bases, with 11 bases of the junction left unmatched. Looked up from germline, CDR1 is SGHDT and CDR2 is YYEEEE.

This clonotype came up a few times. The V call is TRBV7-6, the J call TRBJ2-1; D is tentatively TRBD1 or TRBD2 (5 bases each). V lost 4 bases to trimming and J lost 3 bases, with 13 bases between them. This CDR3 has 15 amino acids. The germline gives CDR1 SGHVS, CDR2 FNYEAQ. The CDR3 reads CASSWGTQLYNEQFF. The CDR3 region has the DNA TGTGCCAGCAGCTGGGGGACGCAGCTCTACAATGAGCAGTTCTTC.

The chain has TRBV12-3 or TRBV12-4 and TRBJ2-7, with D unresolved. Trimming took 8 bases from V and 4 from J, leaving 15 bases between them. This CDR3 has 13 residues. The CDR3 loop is CASLGPPTYEQYF. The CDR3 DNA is TGTGCCAGCCTAGGCCCACCGACATACGAGCAGTACTTC.

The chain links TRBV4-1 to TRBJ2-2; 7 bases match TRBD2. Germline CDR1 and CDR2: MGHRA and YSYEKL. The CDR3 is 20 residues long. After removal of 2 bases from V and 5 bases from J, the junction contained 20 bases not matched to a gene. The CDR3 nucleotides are TGCGCCAGCAGCCAATATCCCAGAGGGAGCGGGGAGGCGGGTACCGGGGAGCTGTTTTTT. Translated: CASSQYPRGSGEAGTGELFF.

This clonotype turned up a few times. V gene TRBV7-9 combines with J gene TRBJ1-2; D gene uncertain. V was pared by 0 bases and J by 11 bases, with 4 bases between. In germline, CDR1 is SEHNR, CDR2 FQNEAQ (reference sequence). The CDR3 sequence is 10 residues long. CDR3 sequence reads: CASSLAEYTF. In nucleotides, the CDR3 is TGTGCCAGCAGCTTAGCAGAATACACCTTC.

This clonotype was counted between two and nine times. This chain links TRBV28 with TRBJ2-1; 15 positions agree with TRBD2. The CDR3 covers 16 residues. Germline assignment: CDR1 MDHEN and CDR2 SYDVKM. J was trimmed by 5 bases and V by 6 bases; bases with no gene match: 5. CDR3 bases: TGTGCCAGCAGCCCCCGGACTAGCGGGGGGGACAATGAGCAGTTCTTC. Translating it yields CASSPRTSGGDNEQFF.